Following are 11 T cell receptor beta chains from one sample sequenced in a study of technical replicates of blood from several donors. Sequencing was performed with immunoSEQ multiplex PCR; in TCRdb, only in-frame clones are kept and a portion is missing. The sample comprises 75,000 to 90,000 clones, 80% to 95% of which are singletons, and 0.25% to 0.35% rests with the top ten. Sequencing was performed on T cells isolated from PBMCs. The receptors come from a human donor in good health.

This CDR3 is CASSMEAGLLSYEQYF. The CDR3 coding sequence is TGCGCCAGCAGCATGGAAGCGGGACTTCTTTCCTACGAGCAGTACTTC. The chain has TRBV5-1 and TRBJ2-7; TRBD2 aligns across 7 bases. Germline V gene data show CDR1 as SGHRS and CDR2 as YFSETQ. Trimming at V came to 4 bases and at J to 1 base, leaving 11 bases not matched to a gene. The CDR3 consists of 16 residues.

The chain carries TRBV28 and TRBJ1-5, with 9 bases identical to TRBD1. The CDR3 consists of 13 residues. After removal of 10 bases from V and 9 bases from J, the junction contained 10 bases not matched to a gene. Germline assignment: CDR1 MDHEN and CDR2 SYDVKM. As DNA, the CDR3 is TGTGCCATCACGGGACAGGGAGGTCCGCCCCAGCATTTT. Translating gives CAITGQGGPPQHF.

J is TRBJ1-4 and V is TRBV13, with 8 bases aligning to TRBD1. V was pared by 4 bases and J by 5 bases, with 9 bases of the junction left unmatched. The germline gives CDR1 PRHDT, CDR2 FYEKMQ (reference sequence). The CDR3 has 16 amino acids. The CDR3 coding sequence is TGTGCCAGCAGCTATCGACAGGGGTCCGAAAATGAAAAACTGTTTTTT. Its translation: CASSYRQGSENEKLFF.

The chain recombines TRBV15 with TRBJ2-1; D call uncertain. In germline, CDR1 is LNHNV, CDR2 YYDKDF (reference sequence). The CDR3 consists of 15 residues. V gave up 3 bases and J gave up 3 bases, with 12 bases separating them. This CDR3 reads CATSSYQALYNEQFF. CDR3 in DNA: TGTGCCACCAGCAGTTACCAAGCCCTCTACAATGAGCAGTTCTTC.

The chain links TRBV28 to TRBJ2-4, with D maybe TRBD2 (5 bases). The ends were cut back, 3 bases at V and 3 bases at J, with 12 bases in the middle. CDR1 and CDR2 (germline): MDHEN, SYDVKM. This CDR3 is built from 15 residues. The CDR3 DNA reads TGTGCCAGCAGTTTTGTCGGGGTGGGCAAAAACATTCAGTACTTC. This codes for CASSFVGVGKNIQYF.

The chain couples TRBV9 to TRBJ1-4; D is ambiguous. CDR1 is SGDLS, CDR2 YYNGEE, per germline. This CDR3 has 15 amino acids. V was pared by 3 bases and J by 8 bases, with 17 bases between. CDR3 loop: CASSASRAGGEKLFF. Here the CDR3 DNA reads TGTGCCAGCAGCGCCTCCCGGGCCGGAGGAGAAAAACTGTTTTTT.

V gene TRBV5-1 combines with J gene TRBJ1-6; TRBD1 aligns across 7 bases. CDR1 is SGHRS, CDR2 YFSETQ, per germline. The CDR3 contains 15 residues. V lost 4 bases to trimming and J lost 7 bases; unmatched junction nucleotides: 8. The CDR3 nucleotides read TGCGCCAGCAGCCCCCAGGGGGTTTTGAATTCACCCCTCCACTTT. It is translated as CASSPQGVLNSPLHF.

The V and J genes are TRBV5-1 and TRBJ2-1; 9 bases line up with TRBD2. This CDR3 region has 15 residues. Germline V gene sequence: CDR1 SGHRS, CDR2 YFSETQ. Unmatched junction bases numbered 4, after V lost 2 bases and J lost 4 bases. The CDR3, as DNA: TGCGCCAGCAGCTTCAGACTAGCGGTATACAATGAGCAGTTCTTC. Encoded protein: CASSFRLAVYNEQFF.

The chain has TRBV5-1 and TRBJ2-6; D remains ambiguous. This CDR3 contains 12 residues. From germline, CDR1 is SGHRS and CDR2 YFSETQ. V was trimmed by 4 bases and J by 6 bases, leaving 5 bases between them. The CDR3 here is CASSQEANVLTF. CDR3 DNA: TGCGCCAGCAGCCAGGAGGCCAACGTCCTGACTTTC.

The gene calls are TRBV30 and TRBJ2-7; D possibly corresponds to TRBD1 (6 bases). The germline V and J ends were trimmed by 5 bases and 4 bases, with 15 bases remaining between them. The germline V gene has CDR1 GTSNPN and CDR2 SVGIG (reference sequence). This CDR3 region has 13 residues. The DNA of the CDR3 is TGTGCCTGGGCGGTGGGCAGGGGATACGAGCAGTACTTC. Its translation is CAWAVGRGYEQYF.

This clone was detected only a few times. The chain carries TRBV28 and TRBJ1-4; D gene uncertain. CDR3 length: 11 amino acids. Trimming removed 8 bases from V and 11 bases from J, with 12 bases in between. The germline gives CDR1 MDHEN, CDR2 SYDVKM. CDR3 in DNA: TGTGCCAGCGGGTGGAACTACAAACTGTTTTTT. It translates to CASGWNYKLFF.